This entry describes one T cell receptor (beta chain). This entry is derived from a study of blood T cell repertoires in COVID-19. Overall study context: Donors in the United States, Italy and Spain gave samples during acute or convalescent COVID-19.

The CDR3 has 16 amino acids. Germline-derived CDR1 and CDR2 are MNHEY and SMNVEV (reference sequence). V lost 4 bases to trimming and J lost 2 bases; unmatched junction nucleotides: 8. Original analysis: Amplified reference gene primers provided the basis for estimating nucleated cell counts. This table comes from immunoSEQ multiplex PCR, and its TCRdb copy is limited to in-frame clones, with some not included. V, J and clone size are taken as reported in that table, and D and trimming were inferred from the DNA itself. The sample has 250,000 or so clones; roughly 91% are singletons. The chain uses TRBV27 and TRBJ1-5; 7 bases are a match to TRBD1. The sequenced sample consisted of peripheral blood. The TCR originated in a man younger than 40 with COVID-19, enrolled during active disease. The CDR3 bases are TGTGCCAGCAGTTGGAGAACAGGGGTCTGCAATCAGCCCCAGCATTTT. Amino acids: CASSWRTGVCNQPQHF.